These T cell receptor beta chains were read from a single sample in a study of blood T cells in healthy people across ages. TCRdb ran MiXCR on the 5' RACE reads and lists one entry per CDR3 protein. This table holds about 1.1 million distinct CDR3 sequences, roughly two fifths found once. Material for sequencing was blood. All receptors come from a man between 18 and 35 years old in good health. CDR3s include the opening cysteine and the closing phenylalanine or tryptophan. Fields, in order: J gene, D gene, V gene, clone size, CDR3 protein, CDR3 DNA. A D gene is named only where the DNA matches it firmly. Rows may omit the clone size; those that give it use once, few, many or a size class.

>TRBJ1-2|NA|TRBV27|few
CASSVGRYNGYTF
TGTGCCAGCAGTGTAGGGCGATATAATGGCTACACCTTC
>TRBJ1-1|NA|TRBV6-5|NA
CASSYMAGPMMNTEAFF
TGTGCCAGCAGTTACATGGCGGGACCCATGATGAACACTGAAGCTTTCTTT
>TRBJ2-3|NA|TRBV2|NA
CASSEAGAGDSFVDTQYF
TGTGCCAGCAGTGAAGCTGGAGCAGGAGACAGCTTCGTGGATACGCAGTATTTT
>TRBJ1-2|TRBD1|TRBV27|NA
CASSLSQDRSYGYTF
TGTGCCAGCAGTTTATCGCAGGACAGGAGCTATGGCTACACCTTC
>TRBJ2-3|TRBD2|TRBV12-3/TRBV12-4|NA
CASSFFSGGADMQYF
TGTGCCAGCAGTTTTTTCTCGGGGGGAGCAGATATGCAGTATTTT
>TRBJ1-1|NA|TRBV2|many
CASSAWRDTEAFF
TGTGCCAGCAGTGCATGGAGGGACACTGAAGCTTTCTTT
>TRBJ1-2|TRBD1|TRBV7-2|NA
CASSQGVVTF
TGTGCCAGCAGCCAGGGGGTTGTCACCTTC
>TRBJ2-3|NA|TRBV24-1|NA
CATSEGTQHTDTQYF
TGTGCCACCAGTGAGGGGACCCAGCACACAGATACGCAGTATTTT
>TRBJ2-5|NA|TRBV12-3/TRBV12-4|few
CASSRSGRRKETQYF
TGTGCCAGCAGTCGGTCGGGAAGGCGCAAAGAGACCCAGTACTTC
>TRBJ1-2|NA|TRBV12-3/TRBV12-4|many
CASSSTYYGYTF
TGTGCCAGCAGTTCTACGTACTATGGCTACACCTTC
>TRBJ2-3|NA|TRBV11-2|few
CASSLASPRDTQYF
TGTGCCAGCAGCTTAGCGAGTCCCCGCGATACGCAGTATTTT
>TRBJ2-3|TRBD1|TRBV7-2|NA
CASSRGDRGQILSTDTQYF
TGTGCCAGCAGCCGAGGGGACAGGGGGCAGATCCTAAGCACAGATACGCAGTATTTT
>TRBJ1-5|NA|TRBV30|NA
CAWSSQSNQPQHF
TGTGCCTGGAGCTCACAGAGCAATCAGCCCCAGCATTTT
>TRBJ2-5|NA|TRBV6-2/TRBV6-3|NA
CASSDWDGQETQYF
TGTGCCAGCAGTGACTGGGACGGACAAGAGACCCAGTACTTC
>TRBJ2-2|NA|TRBV5-1|NA
CASSPDWQSNTGELFF
TGCGCCAGCAGCCCGGACTGGCAGAGTAACACCGGGGAGCTGTTTTTT
>TRBJ1-1|TRBD1|TRBV27|NA
CASSLRAGGLGTEAFF
TGTGCCAGCAGTTTAAGGGCAGGGGGCTTAGGCACTGAAGCTTTCTTT
>TRBJ2-3|NA|TRBV12-3/TRBV12-4|few
CASSRDAKSTDTQYF
TGTGCCAGCAGCCGGGACGCGAAAAGCACAGATACGCAGTATTTT
>TRBJ1-2|NA|TRBV4-3|NA
CASSQDRASGYTF
TGCGCCAGCAGCCAAGATCGGGCTTCTGGCTACACCTTC
>TRBJ2-5|TRBD1|TRBV18|few
CASSRKLLGQQETQYF
TGTGCCAGCTCACGCAAGCTATTGGGACAGCAAGAGACCCAGTACTTC
>TRBJ2-7|NA|TRBV6-2/TRBV6-3|NA
CASSNPSGAYEQYF
TGTGCCAGCAGTAACCCTAGTGGGGCCTACGAGCAGTACTTC
>TRBJ1-2|NA|TRBV20-1|many
CSANRGRLSGANYGYTF
TGCAGTGCAAATAGAGGCCGTCTCTCTGGAGCTAACTATGGCTACACCTTC
>TRBJ1-4|TRBD1|TRBV27|NA
CASSCAGQGEKLFF
TGTGCCAGCAGTTGCGCGGGACAGGGGGAAAAACTGTTTTTT
>TRBJ2-5|NA|TRBV12-3/TRBV12-4|NA
CASSIREGDIEETQYF
TGTGCCAGCAGTATAAGGGAGGGGGACATTGAGGAGACCCAGTACTTC
>TRBJ1-1|NA|TRBV6-5|NA
CASSPEAGVKTEAFF
TGTGCCAGCAGCCCTGAGGCAGGTGTAAAGACTGAAGCTTTCTTT
>TRBJ2-1|NA|TRBV21-1|NA
CASSSSPLAGGQFF
TGTGCCAGCAGCAGCTCCCCTCTAGCGGGGGGTCAGTTCTTC
>TRBJ1-4|NA|TRBV25-1|NA
CASTPGRNNEKLFF
TGTGCCAGCACCCCGGGTCGTAATAATGAAAAACTGTTTTTT
>TRBJ2-3|TRBD2|TRBV4-3|NA
CASSPRAIAGGNTDTQYF
TGCGCCAGCAGCCCAAGGGCAATAGCGGGGGGGAACACAGATACGCAGTATTTT
>TRBJ1-5|TRBD1|TRBV4-1|NA
CASSHIGDRGRQPQHF
TGCGCCAGCAGCCACATTGGGGACAGGGGGCGACAGCCCCAGCATTTT
>TRBJ2-3|TRBD2|TRBV6-2/TRBV6-3|NA
CASSWIAGKTPDTQYF
TGTGCCAGCAGTTGGATAGCGGGGAAGACGCCAGATACGCAGTATTTT